A single sample gave rise to the 18 T cell receptor beta chains below, sequenced in a study of T cell changes during pregnancy in multiple sclerosis. Profiled with immunoSEQ multiplex PCR; TCRdb holds only in-frame clones, not every one. Of about 68,000 clones detected, over 75% appear once; the ten largest clones hold 1.5%. The sample in question was peripheral blood, obtained in the third trimester of pregnancy. The receptors originated from a female donor with multiple sclerosis, enrolled in a pregnancy study.

CDR3 loop: CASSVASTSGGPFPQDTQYF. CDR3 nucleotide sequence: TGTGCCAGCAGCGTAGCTTCGACTAGCGGGGGACCCTTCCCCCAGGATACGCAGTATTTT. The chain combines TRBV9 with TRBJ2-3; TRBD2 matches at 12 bases. The CDR3 runs 20 residues. The V and J ends lost 0 bases and 6 bases, in that order; junction bases with no gene match: 17. Germline lookup yields CDR1 SGDLS and CDR2 YYNGEE.

The chain couples TRBV5-4 to TRBJ2-3; 7 bases are a match to TRBD2. Trimming at V came to 0 bases and at J to 4 bases, leaving 5 bases not matched to a gene. Looked up from germline, CDR1 is SGHNT and CDR2 is YYREEE (reference sequence). The CDR3 is 15 amino acids. The CDR3 region has the DNA TGTGCCAGCAGCTTGGTGTCGGGAGGTTCAGATACGCAGTATTTT. Protein sequence: CASSLVSGGSDTQYF.

V and J are TRBV5-5 and TRBJ1-4; D may be TRBD1 (5 bases). The CDR3 spans 17 residues. Per germline, CDR1 SGHKS and CDR2 YYEKEE (reference sequence). Trimming removed 5 bases from V and 0 bases from J, with 17 bases in between. The CDR3 reads CASRPQGLIATNEKLFF. The CDR3 DNA is TGTGCCAGCAGGCCGCAGGGCCTCATCGCAACTAATGAAAAACTGTTTTTT.

Details on this clone: The same CDR3 is also encoded by other DNA sequences in this sample. The chain has TRBV19 and TRBJ2-2, with 8 nucleotides matching TRBD2. The CDR3 contains 14 residues. V was clipped by 1 base and J by 5 bases; unmatched bases: 0. CDR1 is LNHDA, CDR2 SQIVND, per germline (reference sequence). CDR3 nucleotide sequence: TGTGCCAGTAGTATAGCGGGAGGGACCGGGGAGCTGTTTTTT. It yields the protein CASSIAGGTGELFF.

The gene calls are TRBV6-4 and TRBJ2-3, with D perhaps TRBD2 (6 bases). The ends were cut back, 5 bases at V and 0 bases at J, with 9 bases in the middle. This CDR3 is 14 amino acids long. CDR1 is MRHNA and CDR2 is SNTAGT in the germline V gene. DNA of the CDR3: TGTGCCAGCAGTCCGGAGGGGAGCACAGATACGCAGTATTTT. Protein product: CASSPEGSTDTQYF.

This clone occurred once. The CDR3 loop is CASRRDSTYEQYF. In nucleotides, the CDR3 is TGTGCCAGCAGACGGGACAGTACCTACGAGCAGTACTTC. V usage is TRBV5-4 and J usage is TRBJ2-7, with TRBD1 matching over 7 bases. The germline V gene has CDR1 SGHNT and CDR2 YYREEE (reference sequence). V shed 5 bases, J shed 2 bases, and the junction held 4 bases outside the gene matches. This CDR3 comprises 13 residues.

The chain uses TRBV7-9 and TRBJ2-1, with 9 bases identical to TRBD1. Trimming took 3 bases from V and 4 from J; bases not matched to a gene: 4. Looked up from germline, CDR1 is SEHNR and CDR2 is FQNEAQ (reference sequence). The CDR3 extends over 15 amino acids. The CDR3 reads CASSLGGTGYNEQFF. The CDR3 coding sequence is TGTGCCAGCAGCTTGGGGGGGACAGGGTACAATGAGCAGTTCTTC.

The gene calls are TRBV2 and TRBJ2-7, with 9 positions matching TRBD1. V lost 1 base, J lost 3 bases, and 4 bases stayed unmatched. The CDR3 totals 15 residues. Looked up from germline, CDR1 is SNHLY and CDR2 is FYNNEI. This CDR3 is CASSEGTGDHYEQYF. DNA of the CDR3: TGTGCCAGCAGTGAAGGGACAGGGGATCACTACGAGCAGTACTTC.

The chain employs TRBV19 and TRBJ1-2; the D gene is possibly TRBD1 (5 bases). Trimming pared 3 bases from V and 14 bases from J, leaving 16 bases between. Looked up from germline, CDR1 is LNHDA and CDR2 is SQIVND (reference sequence). The CDR3 is made up of 12 amino acids. CDR3: CASSIGHGGGTF. The CDR3 DNA sequence: TGTGCCAGTAGTATTGGACACGGCGGGGGAACCTTC.

CDR3 coding DNA: TGTGCCAGCAGCTTAAGTTCTATCTCTGGAAACACCATATATTTT. Its translation is CASSLSSISGNTIYF. This sequence joins TRBV7-2 and TRBJ1-3; D remains ambiguous. The germline CDR1 and CDR2 sequences are SGHTA and FQGNSA. Trimming left V 2 bases short and J 0 bases short, with 8 bases between. The CDR3 totals 15 residues.

The gene calls are TRBV5-4 and TRBJ2-5, with TRBD2 matching over 13 bases. Germline V CDR1 and CDR2: SGHNT, YYREEE (reference sequence). Germline trimming cut 2 bases from V and 4 bases from J; bases unmatched to any gene: 5. The CDR3 is 16 amino acids. CDR3 loop: CASSFRLAGGGETQYF. CDR3 nucleotides: TGTGCCAGCAGCTTTCGACTAGCGGGGGGCGGAGAGACCCAGTACTTC.

The chain joins TRBV7-9 to TRBJ2-7; TRBD1 agrees at 9 bases. CDR3 length equals 16 residues. Germline V gives CDR1 SEHNR, CDR2 FQNEAQ (reference sequence). V lost 5 bases, J lost 3 bases, and 11 bases stayed unmatched. CDR3 nucleotide sequence: TGTGCCAGCAGCCCCCAAATTGGGGACAGGGTCTACGAGCAGTACTTC. The encoded protein is CASSPQIGDRVYEQYF.

J is TRBJ2-1 and V is TRBV2, with 9 nucleotides matching TRBD2. The CDR3 loop spans 15 amino acids. The V segment lost 3 bases and the J segment 4 bases; nucleotides outside the gene matches: 4. CDR1 is SNHLY, CDR2 FYNNEI, per germline. This CDR3 reads CASSEASGGYNEQFF. The CDR3, as DNA: TGTGCCAGCAGTGAGGCGAGCGGGGGGTACAATGAGCAGTTCTTC.

The V gene is TRBV10-1, the J gene TRBJ1-5; no clear D. Trimming left V 3 bases short and J 5 bases short, with 11 bases between. CDR3 length: 14 amino acids. The germline gives CDR1 WNHNN, CDR2 SYGVQD (reference sequence). The CDR3 nucleotides read TGCGCCAGCAGTGAACAGTTTCTGGATCAGCCCCAGCATTTT. This gives the protein CASSEQFLDQPQHF.

This clone showed up just a few times. The chain carries TRBV10-3 and TRBJ1-1, with TRBD1 matching over 9 bases. The V gene end was trimmed by 9 bases and the J gene end by 5 bases; junction bases not matched to a gene: 7. From germline, CDR1 is ENHRY and CDR2 SYGVKD. The length of the CDR3 is 13 residues. The CDR3 sequence is CAIGTTGGTEAFF. The CDR3 bases are TGTGCCATTGGGACGACAGGGGGAACTGAAGCTTTCTTT.

The chain links TRBV30 to TRBJ2-7; the D is unclear. The CDR3 is 13 residues long. The germline CDR1 and CDR2 sequences are GTSNPN and SVGIG (reference sequence). The V and J ends lost 0 bases and 6 bases respectively, with 12 bases between them. The CDR3 here is CAWSVPAAVEQYF. For the CDR3, the DNA is TGTGCCTGGAGTGTACCGGCGGCCGTCGAGCAGTACTTC. Filled out from reference TRBV30 and TRBJ2-7, the complete variable domain reads SQTIHQWPATLVQPVGSPLSLECTVEGTSNPNLYWYRQAAGRGLQLLFYSVGIGQISSEVPQNLSASRPQDRQFILSSKKLLLSDSGFYLCAWSVPAAVEQYFGPGTRLTVT.

The chain recombines TRBV7-9 with TRBJ1-6; 7 bases fit TRBD1. The CDR3 covers 17 residues. In germline, CDR1 is SEHNR, CDR2 FQNEAQ (reference sequence). With 8 bases clipped from V and 0 bases from J, the junction kept 10 bases outside the gene matches. CDR3 sequence reads: CASARDSPSSYNSPLHF. CDR3 in DNA: TGTGCCAGCGCCCGGGACAGTCCCAGCTCCTATAATTCACCCCTCCACTTT.

The rearrangement joins TRBV9 to TRBJ2-3, with D possibly being TRBD2 (5 bases). The CDR3 sequence is 15 residues long. Germline CDR1 reads SGDLS; CDR2 reads YYNGEE. V was trimmed by 4 bases and J by 2 bases, leaving 14 bases between them. CDR3 sequence (DNA): TGTGCCAGCAGCTCGTCCGGGGAGTACACAGATACGCAGTATTTT. It codes for CASSSSGEYTDTQYF.